A single sample gave rise to the 30 T cell receptor beta chains below, sequenced in a study of spatial heterogeneity in lung cancer. TCRdb recomputed calls from the 5' RACE reads with MiXCR, one row per CDR3 protein. The sample has around 110,000 distinct CDR3 sequences; less than 15% are singletons. Time point noted: blood at routine non-recurrence follow-up after resection. Sequencing was performed on whole RNA extracted from tumor and nontumor lung tissue, or from frozen PBMC, and the material was left unsorted. Sequenced material: PBMCs, taken at follow-up. The receptors were gathered from a male donor with early-stage non-small cell lung cancer.

The gene calls are TRBV18 and TRBJ2-5; D call uncertain. Trimming took off 6 bases at V and 4 bases at J, with 21 bases between the two ends. Germline CDR1 KGHSH, CDR2 LQKENI. CDR3 length equals 16 residues. The chain's CDR3 is CASSRPETIETETQYF. In DNA form, the CDR3 reads TGTGCCAGCTCTCGGCCTGAGACCATCGAGACAGAGACCCAGTACTTC.

This clonotype was recorded a few times. The chain combines TRBV2 with TRBJ2-7, with 9 bases matching TRBD1. Germline V CDR1 and CDR2: SNHLY, FYNNEI. The CDR3 sequence is 15 residues long. Unmatched junction bases numbered 6, after V lost 6 bases and J lost 0 bases. The DNA of the CDR3 is TGTGCCAGCAGGGGACAGGGAAGGAGCTCCTACGAGCAGTACTTC. It encodes CASRGQGRSSYEQYF.

CDR3 in amino acids: CASSGTGTEAFF. As DNA, the CDR3 is TGTGCCAGCAGCGGTACGGGAACTGAAGCTTTCTTT. V usage is TRBV3-1 and J usage is TRBJ1-1; D unresolved. The CDR3 length is 12 residues. V dropped 5 bases and J dropped 5 bases, with 9 bases sitting between them. Germline CDR1 LGHDT, CDR2 YNNKEL (reference sequence). Together with reference TRBV3-1 and TRBJ1-1, the CDR3 gives the full variable domain: DTAVSQTPKYLVTQMGNDKSIKCEQNLGHDTMYWYKQDSKKFLKIMFSYNNKELIINETVPNRFSPKSPDKAHLNLHINSLELGDSAVYFCASSGTGTEAFFGQGTRLTVV.

This clonotype was detected many times. The rearrangement links TRBV6-5 to TRBJ2-1, with no clear D. V lost 6 bases, J lost 10 bases, and 19 bases lay in between. CDR3 length equals 14 residues. Per germline, CDR1 MNHEY and CDR2 SVGAGI. The CDR3 DNA sequence: TGTGCCAGCAGGCATCCGGTCGAGTCGCGCGAGCAGTTCTTC. It encodes CASRHPVESREQFF.

The V gene is TRBV15, the J gene TRBJ2-1; 10 bases line up with TRBD1. Germline V CDR1 and CDR2: LNHNV, YYDKDF (reference sequence). The CDR3 length is 15 residues. Trimming at V came to 6 bases and at J to 4 bases, leaving 6 bases not matched to a gene. The CDR3 DNA sequence: TGTGCCACCAGTCTTGGACAGGGGGGTTACAATGAGCAGTTCTTC. It specifies CATSLGQGGYNEQFF. Full variable domain (missing parts from reference TRBV15 and TRBJ2-1): DAMVIQNPRYQVTQFGKPVTLSCSQTLNHNVMYWYQQKSSQAPKLLFHYYDKDFNNEADTPDNFQSRRPNTSFCFLDIRSPGLGDTAMYLCATSLGQGGYNEQFFGPGTRLTVL.

This clonotype has ten or more counts. V is TRBV20-1 and J is TRBJ2-7; no reliable D call. V lost 6 bases, J lost 2 bases, and 2 bases lay in between. This CDR3 has 9 residues. CDR1 is DFQATT, CDR2 SNEGSKA, per germline (reference sequence). The CDR3 DNA follows: TGCAGTGCCCCCTACGAGCAGTACTTC. Translating it yields CSAPYEQYF.

This rearrangement joins TRBV12-5 to TRBJ1-5; no reliable D call. Germline-derived CDR1 and CDR2 are LGHNT and FRNRAP. Between the trimmed V and J ends, which lost 4 bases and 10 bases, there was a span of 11 bases. The CDR3 length is 12 residues. The CDR3: CASGSPGHPQHF. The DNA of the CDR3 is TGTGCTAGTGGTTCCCCCGGTCATCCCCAGCATTTT.

The table lists this clonotype with a few counts. The V gene is TRBV10-2, the J gene TRBJ2-3, with D hard to call. The CDR3 runs to 13 residues. V lost 6 bases to trimming and J lost 10 bases, with 17 bases between them. The germline CDR1 and CDR2 sequences are WSHSY and SAAADI. Written as DNA, the CDR3 is TGCGCCAGCAGCGGCTCGTATGGAGCGCCGCAGTATTTT. Amino acids: CASSGSYGAPQYF.

This clonotype was seen repeatedly, ten times or more. V and J are TRBV4-1 and TRBJ1-1; TRBD1 is a possible D gene (5 bases). The CDR3 contains 12 residues. Germline V CDR1 and CDR2: MGHRA, YSYEKL. V was shortened by 0 bases and J by 12 bases, with 11 bases between the two germline ends. The CDR3 here is CASSQDSGRSFF. For the CDR3, the DNA is TGCGCCAGCAGCCAAGATTCAGGGAGATCTTTCTTT.

This clonotype was counted only a few times. One junction end does not reproduce the germline sequence, and a read error may be involved. The rearrangement joins TRBV28 to TRBJ2-5, with 9 bases lining up with TRBD2. CDR3 length equals 16 residues. CDR1 MDHEN and CDR2 SYDVKM come from the germline V gene. CDR3 bases: TGTGCCAACAGTTTCTTGAGAGCGGGGGGCCCAGAGACCCAGTACTTC. It is translated as CANSFLRAGGPETQYF. Looking up the rest from reference TRBV28 and TRBJ2-5 gives the full variable domain: DVKVTQSSRYLVKRTGEKVFLECVQDMDHENMFWYRQDPGLGLRLIYFSYDVKMKEKGDIPEGYSVSREKKERFSLILESASTNQTSMYLCANSFLRAGGPETQYFGPGTRLLVL.

This clonotype showed up many times. This rearrangement joins TRBV4-2 to TRBJ2-1, with 7 bases fitting TRBD2. The CDR3 covers 16 residues. V shed 0 bases, J shed 5 bases, and the junction held 7 bases outside the gene matches. Per germline, CDR1 LGHNA and CDR2 YNFKEQ. CDR3 bases: TGTGCCAGCAGCCAAGACGGGTCTAGCGGAAACAATGAGCAGTTCTTC. Its translation: CASSQDGSSGNNEQFF.

This clonotype was picked up many times. CDR3 region: CAISGRWDSLGEAFF. CDR3 bases: TGTGCCATCAGTGGCCGTTGGGACAGCTTAGGGGAAGCTTTCTTT. V gene TRBV10-3 combines with J gene TRBJ1-1, with TRBD1 matching over 7 bases. Per germline, CDR1 ENHRY and CDR2 SYGVKD. CDR3 size: 15 residues. Trimming cost V 4 bases and J 8 bases; bases outside gene matches: 13.

This clonotype was recorded a few times. The chain has TRBV5-1 and TRBJ2-3; D ambiguous. CDR3 length: 11 residues. V lost 3 bases and J 6 bases, leaving 5 bases between the germline ends. CDR1 is SGHRS, CDR2 YFSETQ, per germline. The CDR3 DNA reads TGCGCCAGCAGCTCGGACGATACGCAGTATTTT. It yields the protein CASSSDDTQYF.

V usage is TRBV12-3 or TRBV12-4 and J usage is TRBJ2-2; TRBD1 aligns across 11 bases. The CDR3 runs to 19 residues. After removal of 2 bases from V and 5 bases from J, the junction contained 13 bases not matched to a gene. CDR3 DNA sequence: TGTGCCAGCAGTTTATCCATCGGACAGGGGGCACTAGTTACCGGGGAGCTGTTTTTT. Residues: CASSLSIGQGALVTGELFF.

This clonotype was seen ten or more times. V usage is TRBV7-2 and J usage is TRBJ2-1; 14 nucleotides line up with TRBD2. CDR1 is SGHTA, CDR2 FQGNSA, per germline. The CDR3 extends over 18 amino acids. J lost 0 bases, V lost 4 bases, and 5 bases had no gene match. CDR3 in amino acids: CASSSTSGGAGSYNEQFF. The CDR3 DNA follows: TGTGCCAGCAGCTCGACTAGCGGGGGGGCTGGCTCCTACAATGAGCAGTTCTTC.

This clonotype occurred a few times. The chain has TRBV10-3 and TRBJ2-6, with 7 bases lining up with TRBD1. With 7 bases clipped from V and 0 bases from J, the junction kept 9 bases outside the gene matches. The CDR3 is made up of 17 amino acids. The germline gives CDR1 ENHRY, CDR2 SYGVKD. The chain's CDR3 is CAIKRTGVSSGANVLTF. The CDR3, as DNA: TGTGCCATCAAGAGAACAGGGGTATCCTCTGGGGCCAACGTCCTGACTTTC.

This clonotype appeared a few times. The V gene is TRBV6-5, the J gene TRBJ1-1; D remains ambiguous. Germline V gene lookup returns CDR1 MNHEY and CDR2 SVGAGI. V gave up 0 bases and J gave up 2 bases, with 13 bases separating them. The length of the CDR3 is 16 residues. The CDR3 reads CASSYSITVKNTEAFF. For the CDR3, the DNA is TGTGCCAGCAGTTACTCGATAACAGTTAAAAACACTGAAGCTTTCTTT.

Many counts were recorded for this clonotype. This sequence joins TRBV11-2 and TRBJ1-2, with D maybe TRBD1 (6 bases). There are 14 residues in the CDR3. Germline CDR1 is SGHAT and CDR2 is FQNNGV. Trimming removed 3 bases at V and 1 base at J, with 9 bases between. CDR3 nucleotides: TGTGCCAGCAGCTTGAACAGGGATAACTATGGCTACACCTTC. It translates to CASSLNRDNYGYTF.

The gene calls are TRBV19 and TRBJ2-3; D is perhaps TRBD1 (7 bases). Trimming stripped 6 bases from V and 2 bases from J, with 21 bases between. The CDR3 runs to 17 residues. The germline V gene has CDR1 LNHDA and CDR2 SQIVND (reference sequence). The chain's CDR3 is CASRGTSDRQSTDTQYF. For the CDR3, the DNA is TGTGCCAGTAGGGGGACTTCGGACAGGCAATCCACAGATACGCAGTATTTT.

V is TRBV3-1 and J is TRBJ1-2; D is uncertain. This CDR3 is 12 amino acids long. Trimming removed 1 base from V and 8 bases from J, with 8 bases in between. The germline CDR1 and CDR2 sequences are LGHDT and YNNKEL (reference sequence). CDR3 loop: CASSQGEYGYTF. Written as DNA, the CDR3 is TGTGCCAGCAGCCAAGGGGAATACGGCTACACCTTC.

This clonotype came up many times. The CDR3 nucleotides read TGTGCCAGCAGCTTACAGGGACCGCAAGCCAAAAACATTCAGTACTTC. Translation gives CASSLQGPQAKNIQYF. The rearrangement joins TRBV7-2 to TRBJ2-4; D tentatively reads TRBD1 or TRBD2 (5 bases each). This CDR3 is 16 amino acids long. Germline CDR1 reads SGHTA; CDR2 reads FQGNSA. The germline V and J ends were trimmed by 2 bases and 0 bases, with 11 bases remaining between them.

This clonotype was seen a few times. V is TRBV5-1 and J is TRBJ2-3; D unclear. This CDR3 has 13 amino acids. Trimming took off 6 bases at V and 1 base at J, with 9 bases between the two ends. Germline V lookup: CDR1 SGHRS, CDR2 YFSETQ. The CDR3 bases are TGCGCCAGCACGCAGGCTGGCACAGATACGCAGTATTTT. This sequence encodes CASTQAGTDTQYF. The full variable domain, in which reference TRBV5-1 and TRBJ2-3 provide the parts outside the CDR3, is KAGVTQTPRYLIKTRGQQVTLSCSPISGHRSVSWYQQTPGQGLQFLFEYFSETQRNKGNFPGRFSGRQFSNSRSEMNVSTLELGDSALYLCASTQAGTDTQYFGPGTRLTVL.

This clonotype has at least ten counts. The chain combines TRBV3-1 with TRBJ1-3; D call uncertain. The CDR3 consists of 10 residues. V lost 8 bases and J lost 11, with 10 bases in between. CDR1 is LGHDT, CDR2 YNNKEL, per germline (reference sequence). CDR3 nucleotide sequence: TGTGCCAGCGGTTCTTCGGCCATATATTTT. It yields the protein CASGSSAIYF.

In its sample, this clonotype was seen many times. This chain uses TRBV20-1 with TRBJ2-7; 9 positions agree with TRBD1. Germline V gene lookup returns CDR1 DFQATT and CDR2 SNEGSKA (reference sequence). V shed 3 bases and J 2 bases; nucleotides not matched to a gene: 5. There are 14 residues in the CDR3. CDR3 loop: CSARRGQGPYEQYF. CDR3 sequence (DNA): TGCAGTGCTAGGCGGGGACAGGGTCCCTACGAGCAGTACTTC.

This clonotype was counted at least ten times. The chain uses TRBV15 and TRBJ1-5, with unresolved D. Germline CDR1 is LNHNV and CDR2 is YYDKDF (reference sequence). The V end was cut by 6 bases, the J end by 2 bases, with 11 bases between. This CDR3 contains 14 residues. The CDR3 DNA follows: TGTGCCACCAGAGAGAACTGGGGCAATCAGCCCCAGCATTTT. Protein product: CATRENWGNQPQHF.

In its sample, this clonotype was seen a few times. This sequence joins TRBV7-2 and TRBJ2-5; no clear D gene. The CDR3 is 11 residues long. Per the germline V gene, CDR1 is SGHTA and CDR2 is FQGNSA. The V gene lost 6 bases and the J gene lost 5 bases, with 7 bases spanning the gap. CDR3 residues: CASRIGETQYF. The DNA for the CDR3 is TGTGCCAGCAGAATTGGCGAGACCCAGTACTTC.

This clonotype was seen many times. The chain joins TRBV4-1 to TRBJ2-5, with a weak D call TRBD1 (5 bases). This CDR3 is built from 15 residues. CDR1 and CDR2 from the germline V gene are MGHRA and YSYEKL. Trimming left V 0 bases short and J 5 bases short, with 13 bases between. This chain's CDR3 is CASSQEQGRSETQYF. CDR3 in DNA: TGCGCCAGCAGCCAAGAGCAGGGCAGGTCGGAGACCCAGTACTTC.

There are many counts of this clonotype. The rearrangement joins TRBV3-1 to TRBJ2-3, with TRBD2 identical over 9 bases. There are 16 residues in the CDR3. CDR1 is LGHDT, CDR2 YNNKEL, per germline (reference sequence). Trimming at V came to 5 bases and at J to 2 bases, leaving 8 bases not matched to a gene. CDR3 protein: CASSISRGGFTDTQYF. The CDR3 DNA reads as TGTGCCAGCAGCATTTCGCGGGGGGGGTTCACAGATACGCAGTATTTT.

This clonotype has just a few counts. V is TRBV9 and J is TRBJ1-1; 7 bases map to TRBD1. CDR3 length: 15 residues. V lost 4 bases, J lost 1 base, and 7 bases stayed unmatched. Per germline, CDR1 SGDLS and CDR2 YYNGEE. CDR3 protein: CASSQGVAANTEAFF. DNA for the CDR3: TGTGCCAGCAGCCAGGGGGTAGCGGCGAACACTGAAGCTTTCTTT.

This clonotype occurred a few times. V gene TRBV19 combines with J gene TRBJ2-5, with D perhaps TRBD2 (5 bases). Germline CDR1 is LNHDA and CDR2 is SQIVND (reference sequence). The CDR3 runs 11 residues. Trimming took 10 bases from V and 7 from J, leaving 13 bases between them. CDR3 coding DNA: TGTGCCACCCAAATAGGAGGGACCCAGTACTTC. It specifies CATQIGGTQYF.